This TCR beta chain comes out of a study of OX40 agonist ivuxolimab in advanced cancers. For context, the study as a whole: The costimulatory receptor OX40 (CD134) was targeted by ivuxolimab, a fully human IgG2 agonistic monoclonal antibody. Intravenous ivuxolimab was administered to patients every 2 weeks at six dose levels: 0.01, 0.1, 0.3, 1.5, 3 and 10 mg/kg. Of the approximately 50 patients in dose escalation, 19 had hepatocellular carcinoma, approximately 15 had melanoma, 9 had renal cell carcinoma and 9 had head and neck cancer. The dose-escalation cohort was about 86% male with a mean age of roughly 62 years, ranging from roughly 23 to 85. Patients were allowed to have had prior anti-PD-1, anti-PD-L1 or anti-CTLA-4 therapy, and 40% of the dose-escalation patients had previously received checkpoint inhibitors. Partial responses were achieved by three dose-escalation patients, of whom one had hepatocellular carcinoma and two had cutaneous melanoma. The purpose of peripheral TCRbeta sequencing was to test whether ivuxolimab changed TCR sequence diversity and led to clonal T-cell expansion. The paper reports the monotherapy dose-escalation portion (N of about 51 patients) of the phase I ivuxolimab trial.

Patients with autoimmune disease history or receiving systemic immunosuppression were excluded from the trial. Peripheral blood for TCR sequencing was drawn from every dose cohort at baseline, at cycle 4 day 1 and at cycle 7 day 1. Samples were obtained from an open-label, multicenter, first-in-human phase I dose-escalation trial of ivuxolimab. Adults with locally advanced or metastatic head and neck squamous cell, hepatocellular, melanoma or renal cell carcinoma were enrolled in the trial. Before TCR sequencing, CD4+ T cells and CD8+ T cells were sorted from peripheral blood as separate populations. Study-wide findings and limitations: At doses of 0.1 to 3.0 mg/kg, clonal expansion of both CD4+ and CD8+ T cells in blood was seen between baseline and week 6. Low levels of normalized T-cell clonal expansion were also shown by some nonresponding patients. The antigen specificity of the peripheral T cells that underwent clonal expansion was not determined. After ivuxolimab, CD8+ T cells had more expanded clones than CD4+ T cells on average. In the 0.1-3.0 mg/kg groups, partial responders had among the lowest normalized peripheral clonal expansion, particularly in CD8+ T cells.

The CDR3 holds 16 amino acids from the cysteine to the phenylalanine. The sequence is cut down to CDR3 DNA, 48 bases in frame from base 1. From a lookup of the germline V gene, CDR1 and CDR2 are ENHRY and SYGVKD. Trimming leaves V shorter by 0 bases and J shorter by 10 bases, with the junction holding 8 bases beyond the gene matches. Genomic DNA was isolated from the sorted cells so that the TCRbeta CDR3 region could be sequenced. The immunoSEQ Assay was used for sequencing of TCRbeta CDR3 regions. The table comes from immuneACCESS by way of TCRdb, which keeps in-frame sequences with V and J called. Part of the clones is missing from these tables; in studies checked, under half for an unresolved V gene and the rest for unknown reasons. The sample table contains approximately 88,000 clones; only one count was recorded for over 75% of them. The ten largest clones add up to 0.65% to 0.8% of the sample.

With respect to this clone: This clone's antigen is unknown. Base qualities are not recorded, but no much larger clone differs from it by a single base.

The receptor chain draws on TRBV10-3 and TRBJ1-6; the junction holds 8 bases that match TRBD1. The receptor was derived from an adult with an advanced solid tumor such as melanoma, head and neck, liver or kidney cancer. The sequences come from CD4+ or CD8+ T cells sorted from blood, collected in a trial of the OX40 agonist ivuxolimab. CDR3 sequence: CAISESWTGLQSPLHF. DNA sequence: TGTGCCATCAGTGAGTCCTGGACAGGGCTGCAGTCACCCCTCCACTTT.